This T cell receptor beta chain originates from a study of T cells in Graves' hyperthyroidism and ophthalmopathy (dated by TCRdb to between 2018 and 2021). The study in broad terms: Peripheral blood samples were taken at initial diagnosis, before any treatment was given. Prospective prediction of ophthalmopathy was tested in an independent validation cohort consisting of 18 hyperthyroidism patients and 17 patients who later progressed to ophthalmopathy. After blood sampling, hyperthyroidism patients were treated with methimazole at a starting dose of 30 mg daily, and ophthalmopathy patients were treated with high-dose intravenous methylprednisolone. The study also compared thyroid tissue and blood T-cell repertoires from several Graves' hyperthyroidism patients. The paper describes TCR Vbeta CDR3 sequencing of more than 120 peripheral blood samples, made up of around 41 ophthalmopathy patients, some 76 hyperthyroidism patients and about 17 progressor patients. To identify distinguishing TCR V-J signatures, a discovery cohort of 100 patients was used, comprising approximately 40 with Graves' ophthalmopathy and about 59 with stable Graves' hyperthyroidism. For training and testing, the roughly 100 patients in the discovery cohort were randomly divided in a 7:3 ratio.

Amplification of TCR beta CDR3 regions was carried out from RNA transcripts. The first round of RT-PCR for the TCR CDR3 was performed with the HTBI primer set and the Qiagen OneStep RT-PCR kit. The libraries were constructed in a second round of multiplex PCR and then size-selected and purified. Paired-end sequencing of the libraries was performed with 100 bp reads on an Illumina HiSeq2000. The study's processing was this. SOAPnuke was used to process the raw data, with reads discarded if the reads contained adapters or uncalled bases, had a mean Phred below 15, or lacked an exact constant-primer or identifier match. COPE v1.2.5 was used to merge the high-quality paired reads, and each unique nucleotide sequence was defined as a clonotype. Clonotypes were aligned to IMGT TRBV, TRBD and TRBJ reference segments using MiTCR v1.1. The analysis was restricted to V-J combinations with a frequency above 0.0001, which together covered about 99% of the repertoires. The TCS score was defined as the ratio of F50 (clonal expansion) to E x V (chaos), calculated using BLOSUM62-based TCRdist between CDR3 peptides within each V-J. Welch's t-statistics and random forest reduced just over 500 V-J features to some 14, which were used in a naive Bayes classifier (R e1071). TCRdb reprocessing: public reads trimmed at Q25 with fastp, clones called with MiXCR, in-frame beta chains kept. Each record represents a unique CDR3 protein, reported with the most common genes and DNA among its rows. The V and J calls shown here were made by TCRdb, not taken from the authors' results. The sample records about 640,000 distinct CDR3 sequences, 20% of which are singletons. The ten largest clones take up under 35% of the sample.

Overall results and qualifications from the work: No statistical method was used to fix the sample size in advance, and group allocation was not hidden from the investigators. A 13 V-J signature model separated ophthalmopathy from stable hyperthyroidism, with around 91% sensitivity and roughly 81% specificity in cross-validation and 80%/75% in testing. In validation, progression to ophthalmopathy was predicted by the model with almost 71% sensitivity and 72.22% specificity, a median of 6.5 months before onset. Most expanded thyroid clonotypes (frequency above 0.001) were also detected in blood, suggesting blood repertoires may reflect thyroid immune responses.

Compared with germline, V lacks 8 bases and J lacks 3 bases; bases without a gene match: 5. Including cysteine and phenylalanine, the CDR3 has 14 amino acids. Just CDR3 DNA is preserved here, 42 bases in frame from base 1. A word on this clonotype: Its cognate antigen has yet to be identified. Base qualities are not provided; no much larger clone lies one nucleotide away.

Ophthalmopathy patients had moderately to severely active disease, with a Clinical Activity Score of 3 or more, a NOSPECS grade of 4 or more, and a disease duration of less than 3 months. Any patient with an uncontrolled infection, another autoimmune disease, pregnancy or lactation was excluded. Diagnoses relied on clinical symptoms, serum thyroxine and TRAb, thyroid ultrasound and orbital computed tomography. PBMCs were isolated from about 10 ml of fresh peripheral blood by Ficoll-Paque density gradient centrifugation. Total RNA was extracted using Trizol reagent, and RNA quality was assessed on an Agilent 2100 Bioanalyzer.

The rearrangement combines TRBV12-3 or TRBV12-4 with TRBJ1-5, with 9 central nucleotides matching TRBD1. The receptor was isolated from a man aged 30-40 years with Graves' ophthalmopathy. Sequenced material: blood. Here the CDR3 is given as CASGGTGYNQPQHF. The DNA sequence is given as TGTGCCAGCGGGGGGACAGGGTACAATCAGCCCCAGCATTTT.